This entry lists 5 T cell receptor beta chains sequenced from one sample in a study of human T cells and chemical hapten exposure. TCRdb re-derived calls from the RACE reads in MiXCR, one entry per CDR3 protein. The top ten clones hold just under 3% of a sample with approximately 180,000 distinct CDR3 sequences, 30% of them seen once. Indicated time point: pre-sensitization, week 0. This sample's treatment: therapeutic diphenylcyclopropenone sensitization with weekly scalp DPC. The sample was whole blood, taken in connection with sensitization to the hapten diphenylcyclopropenone (DPC). The receptors derive from a woman younger than 45 with alopecia areata. Some clones in this sample may be carry-over from other donors' samples.

There are many counts of this clonotype. V and J are TRBV2 and TRBJ2-1, with TRBD2 matching 11 bases. J was trimmed by 6 bases and V by 7 bases; bases with no gene match: 8. In germline, CDR1 is SNHLY, CDR2 FYNNEI. There are 15 residues in the CDR3. The CDR3 coding sequence is TGTGCCAGCATTTCACTAGCGGGAGTCCCCAATGAGCAGTTCTTC. This encodes CASISLAGVPNEQFF.

The chain employs TRBV10-3 and TRBJ2-1, with 10 bases identical to TRBD2. The CDR3 is 17 amino acids. Germline V CDR1 and CDR2: ENHRY, SYGVKD. V was clipped by 4 bases and J by 3 bases; unmatched bases: 9. The CDR3 here is CAISGSIAGGNYNEQFF. CDR3 DNA sequence: TGTGCCATCAGTGGAAGTATAGCGGGAGGAAACTACAATGAGCAGTTCTTC.

The chain joins TRBV30 to TRBJ1-1, with no clear D. The CDR3 loop spans 14 amino acids. Trimming removed 0 bases from V and 0 bases from J, with 8 bases in between. CDR1 is GTSNPN, CDR2 SVGIG, per germline (reference sequence). The CDR3 DNA reads as TGTGCCTGGAGTGTACAGATCATGAACACTGAAGCTTTCTTT. Its translation is CAWSVQIMNTEAFF.

The rearrangement uses TRBV29-1 and TRBJ2-2; D not certain. V shed 7 bases and J shed 4 bases, with 10 bases lying between them. Germline CDR1 SQVTM, CDR2 ANQGSEA. This CDR3 has 12 amino acids. CDR3: CSGVGLTGELFF. Written as DNA, the CDR3 is TGCAGCGGCGTCGGGCTCACCGGGGAGCTGTTTTTT.

This clonotype was counted once. V usage is TRBV10-3 and J usage is TRBJ2-1; TRBD1 aligns across 9 bases. This CDR3 has 15 amino acids. From germline, CDR1 is ENHRY and CDR2 SYGVKD. V gave up 4 bases and J gave up 4 bases; unmatched junction bases: 5. The CDR3 nucleotides are TGTGCCATCAGTGGACAGGGGGGGGTTTACAATGAGCAGTTCTTC. Protein product: CAISGQGGVYNEQFF.